What follows describes a single TCR beta chain. This specimen comes from a study of blood T cell repertoires in COVID-19. For the study at large: COVID-19 samples, acute and convalescent, were from the United States, Italy and Spain. PBMCs, B-cell-depleted T cells, or T cells were the source of the cDNA or gDNA that made up the material.

How the authors handled the data: Researchers report that nucleated cell counts were estimated from reference gene primer amplification. Only in-frame clones appear in the TCRdb table, and some are missing; sequencing was by immunoSEQ multiplex PCR. V and J calls and clone size follow that table, whereas D and trimming were derived from the DNA. The sample carries 200,000 or so clones, roughly four fifths recorded once. V was clipped by 4 bases and J by 2 bases, with 3 bases between them. The germline gives CDR1 LGHDT, CDR2 YNNKEL (reference sequence). The CDR3 runs 12 residues. The clonotype originates from a woman between 25 and 40 years old with acute or convalescent COVID-19. The chain uses TRBV3-1 (or the pseudogene TRBV3-2) and TRBJ1-5; D ambiguous. The material sequenced was peripheral blood. The CDR3 bases are TGTGCCAGCAGCCCCGGCAATCAGCCCCAGCATTTT. It encodes CASSPGNQPQHF.